These 11 T cell receptor beta chains were all obtained from the same sample, sequenced in a study of T cells in Graves' hyperthyroidism and ophthalmopathy. The CDR3 regions of TCR beta were amplified from RNA transcripts. The primer set for the first-round RT-PCR of the TCR CDR3 was HTBI. TCRdb itself ran the multiplex PCR reads through MiXCR, one entry per CDR3 protein. Here the sample spans over 350,000 distinct CDR3 sequences, over 11% being singletons. Sequencing was carried out using blood. The receptors originated from a man aged 45 to 65 with Graves' ophthalmopathy.

This clonotype has a handful of counts. With a much larger clone just one base away, this may be a read error. This chain joins TRBV20-1 and TRBJ2-1; D not certain. Germline CDR1 is DFQATT and CDR2 is SNEGSKA (reference sequence). The CDR3 has 14 residues. The CDR3 DNA is TGCAGTGCTAGAGTCCGAGCCTCCTACAATGAGCGGTTCTTC. Encoded protein: CSARVRASYNERFF.

This clonotype was observed many times. The rearrangement joins TRBV20-1 to TRBJ2-7; the match to TRBD2 covers 11 bases. V was clipped by 3 bases and J by 4 bases; unmatched bases: 8. This CDR3 is 15 amino acids long. CDR1 is DFQATT, CDR2 SNEGSKA, per germline (reference sequence). The CDR3 bases are TGCAGTGCTAGGAACCTAGCGGGAGGAGGGTACGAGCAGTACTTC. Its protein product is CSARNLAGGGYEQYF.

Comment on this clonotype: This could be a read error, since a much larger clone is one nucleotide away. The chain uses TRBV5-1 and TRBJ2-7; D is unresolved. Germline V gene data show CDR1 as SGHRS and CDR2 as YFSETQ. The CDR3 is 13 amino acids. The CDR3 bases are TGCGCCAGCAGCTTGACAGCTACCTACGGGCAGTACTTC. Protein sequence: CASSLTATYGQYF. The full variable domain, rest sourced from reference TRBV5-1 and TRBJ2-7, is KAGVTQTPRYLIKTRGQQVTLSCSPISGHRSVSWYQQTPGQGLQFLFEYFSETQRNKGNFPGRFSGRQFSNSRSEMNVSTLELGDSALYLCASSLTATYGQYFGPGTRLTVT.

There are many counts of this clonotype. This chain links TRBV7-9 with TRBJ2-3; TRBD2 matches 10 bases. This CDR3 is 17 amino acids long. V lost 4 bases to trimming and J lost 6 bases; unmatched junction nucleotides: 13. The germline gives CDR1 SEHNR, CDR2 FQNEAQ (reference sequence). The CDR3 loop is CASSSAGAGGPRDTQYF. In nucleotides, the CDR3 is TGTGCCAGCAGCTCGGCGGGAGCGGGAGGGCCGAGGGATACGCAGTATTTT.

This clonotype has a handful of counts. This rearrangement joins TRBV20-1 to TRBJ1-5; weak D call: TRBD1 (5 bases). Deletions cut 3 bases from V and 6 bases from J, with 12 bases between. The CDR3 sequence is 13 residues long. Germline CDR1 and CDR2: DFQATT and SNEGSKA (reference sequence). The CDR3 DNA reads TGCAGTGCTAGTTGGACGGGGACTCAGCCCCAGCATTTT. Amino acid sequence: CSASWTGTQPQHF.

This clonotype was counted ten times or more. This rearrangement joins TRBV2 to TRBJ2-7; 9 bases line up with TRBD2. The CDR3 has 15 amino acids. The germline CDR1 and CDR2 sequences are SNHLY and FYNNEI. The V gene end was trimmed by 0 bases and the J gene end by 3 bases; junction bases not matched to a gene: 3. Here the CDR3 DNA reads TGTGCCAGCAGTGAAGCTAGCGGGAGCTTCTACGAGCAGTACTTC. Protein sequence: CASSEASGSFYEQYF.

This clonotype came up a few times. The chain links TRBV27 to TRBJ2-5; TRBD2 matches 12 bases. V dropped 3 bases and J dropped 5; count of bases not matched to a gene: 4. The germline V gene encodes CDR1 MNHEY and CDR2 SMNVEV (reference sequence). This CDR3 has 15 residues. CDR3 sequence reads: CASSFLAGGPETQYF. The CDR3 coding sequence is TGTGCCAGCAGTTTTCTAGCGGGAGGGCCGGAGACCCAGTACTTC.

In this sample, this clonotype turned up many times. CDR3 in amino acids: CASSAELFYEQYF. CDR3 nucleotides: TGTGCCAGCAGCGCGGAACTTTTCTACGAGCAGTACTTC. V and J are TRBV11-2 and TRBJ2-7; D remains unclear. CDR1 SGHAT and CDR2 FQNNGV come from the germline V gene. The V end lost 5 bases, the J end lost 3 bases, and 11 bases lay between the germline ends. The CDR3 has 13 residues.

V is TRBV20-1 and J is TRBJ2-3, with D possibly matching TRBD2 (6 bases). The CDR3 spans 13 residues. Germline lookup yields CDR1 DFQATT and CDR2 SNEGSKA (reference sequence). Trimming pared 5 bases from V and 0 bases from J, leaving 9 bases between. CDR3 DNA sequence: TGCAGTGCTGGAGGGGTTAGCACAGATACGCAGTATTTT. Its protein is CSAGGVSTDTQYF.

Many counts were recorded for this clonotype. The chain carries TRBV7-9 and TRBJ1-1; D gene uncertain. Trimming removed 5 bases from V and 4 bases from J, with 17 bases in between. The germline gives CDR1 SEHNR, CDR2 FQNEAQ (reference sequence). This CDR3 is 15 amino acids long. The CDR3 loop is CASSNSPIGGTEAFF. In DNA form, the CDR3 reads TGTGCCAGCAGCAATAGTCCCATAGGCGGCACTGAAGCTTTCTTT.

The J gene is TRBJ2-5, the V gene TRBV9, with 14 bases that match TRBD2. Germline assignment: CDR1 SGDLS and CDR2 YYNGEE. There are 15 residues in the CDR3. V trimming: 0 bases; J trimming: 5 bases; junction bases outside the gene matches: 0. The CDR3: CASSVGLAGGETQYF. The CDR3 DNA follows: TGTGCCAGCAGCGTAGGACTAGCGGGAGGGGAGACCCAGTACTTC.